The subject of this entry is one T cell receptor (beta chain). The data belong to a study of blood T cell repertoires in COVID-19. Whole-study context: Donors in the United States, Italy and Spain gave samples during acute or convalescent COVID-19. T cells, B-cell-depleted T cells, or PBMCs supplied cDNA or gDNA.

Germline V gene sequence: CDR1 LGHDT, CDR2 YNNKEL (reference sequence). V trimming: 4 bases; J trimming: 0 bases; junction bases outside the gene matches: 1. The CDR3 covers 15 residues. As handled by the study authors: The authors estimated nucleated cell counts from reference gene primer amplification. TCRdb keeps only in-frame clones here, not all; method: immunoSEQ multiplex PCR. V and J calls and clone size are given by that table; D and trimming were obtained from the DNA. The table has under 200,000 clones, approximately 81% seen once; the top ten hold 4.5% to 5%. Sequencing input: peripheral blood. J is TRBJ1-4 and V is TRBV3-1 (or the pseudogene TRBV3-2); TRBD1 agrees at 8 bases. This receptor was obtained from an elderly woman with acute or convalescent COVID-19. The CDR3 protein is CASSLRGPTNEKLFF. Written as DNA, the CDR3 is TGTGCCAGCAGCCTCAGGGGGCCAACTAATGAAAAACTGTTTTTT.